Below are 25 T cell receptor beta chains sequenced from a single sample in a study of T-cell reconstitution after alpha-beta-depleted transplantation in children. The TCRbeta library incorporated unique molecular identifiers. TCRdb itself ran the PCR reads through MiXCR, one entry per CDR3 protein. The sample lists roughly 500,000 distinct CDR3 sequences; approximately 12% were seen once. The sample in question was PBMCs from the stem cell graft donor, obtained from the stem cell graft. The receptors here all came from a human donor who donated a stem cell graft to a child with combined immunodeficiency.

The V gene is TRBV6-2 or TRBV6-3, the J gene TRBJ1-4; a possible D gene is TRBD1 (6 bases). This CDR3 contains 15 residues. Trimming stripped 0 bases from V and 7 bases from J, with 12 bases between. Germline V gene lookup returns CDR1 MNHEY and CDR2 SVGEGT. The CDR3 nucleotides are TGTGCCAGCAGTTACTCGGATGGGACACCTGAAAAACTGTTTTTT. Protein product: CASSYSDGTPEKLFF.

In its sample, this clonotype was seen many times. V usage is TRBV4-2 and J usage is TRBJ2-3; 12 positions agree with TRBD2. This CDR3 has 17 amino acids. Germline values: CDR1 LGHNA, CDR2 YNFKEQ. The ends lost 4 bases at V and 6 bases at J; junction bases unmatched: 11. CDR3 residues: CASSRAGTSGQWDTQYF. CDR3 DNA: TGTGCCAGCAGCCGAGCCGGGACTAGCGGGCAGTGGGATACGCAGTATTTT.

This clonotype showed up many times. V and J are TRBV6-5 and TRBJ2-7; D possibly corresponds to TRBD1 (6 bases). The germline V gene encodes CDR1 MNHEY and CDR2 SVGAGI. There are 14 residues in the CDR3. Trimming shortened V by 2 bases and J by 6 bases, and 14 bases separated the two germline ends. The CDR3 reads CASSYDSGVGEQYF. CDR3 DNA sequence: TGTGCCAGCAGTTACGACTCAGGGGTAGGCGAGCAGTACTTC.

The rearrangement links TRBV6-5 to TRBJ2-3; 7 nucleotides agree with TRBD1. This CDR3 is built from 16 residues. Germline CDR1 is MNHEY and CDR2 is SVGAGI. Trimming cost V 2 bases and J 2 bases; bases outside gene matches: 7. CDR3 nucleotides: TGTGCCAGCAGTTACAACAGGGGACCCATCACAGATACGCAGTATTTT. As protein: CASSYNRGPITDTQYF.

This clonotype was counted only a few times. The DNA of the CDR3 is TGTGCCAGCAGTTTACGACTAGGGGGCACAGATACGCAGTATTTT. Translating it yields CASSLRLGGTDTQYF. The genes are TRBV12-3 or TRBV12-4 and TRBJ2-3; tentative D call: TRBD2 (6 bases). V dropped 2 bases and J dropped 1 base, with 10 bases sitting between them. CDR3 length: 15 residues.

The gene calls are TRBV5-6 and TRBJ2-5; D may be TRBD2 (5 bases). V lost 2 bases, J lost 2 bases, and 10 bases lay in between. The CDR3 length is 14 residues. Germline V gene lookup returns CDR1 SGHDT and CDR2 YYEEEE. The CDR3 DNA reads TGTGCCAGCAGCTTTCCTACGGGACAAGAGACCCAGTACTTC. Translation gives CASSFPTGQETQYF.

CDR3 nucleotides: TGTGCCAGCTTACAGGGGTTTAGCACAGATACGCAGTATTTT. This codes for CASLQGFSTDTQYF. The chain links TRBV11-2 to TRBJ2-3; 7 bases are shared with TRBD1. Germline CDR1 reads SGHAT; CDR2 reads FQNNGV. The CDR3 is 14 amino acids. Trimming removed 8 bases from V and 0 bases from J; junction bases left unmatched: 5.

This sequence joins TRBV7-2 and TRBJ2-1; TRBD2 matches at 14 bases. The CDR3 runs to 16 residues. The trim removed 5 bases at V and 7 bases at J, leaving 7 bases unmatched. The V gene's germline CDR1 is SGHTA and CDR2 FQGNSA. The CDR3: CASSPGTSGSRNEQFF. DNA of the CDR3: TGTGCCAGCAGCCCTGGGACTAGCGGGAGTAGGAATGAGCAGTTCTTC.

This clonotype has only a few counts. The CDR3 DNA reads TGCAGTGCTAGTTCTTCGGCCGCGGACGAGCAGTACTTC. As protein: CSASSSAADEQYF. This chain uses TRBV20-1 with TRBJ2-7; D uncertain. CDR3 length: 13 amino acids. The V end was cut by 3 bases, the J end by 5 bases, with 14 bases between. Germline-derived CDR1 and CDR2 are DFQATT and SNEGSKA (reference sequence).

This clonotype was picked up many times. The chain uses TRBV24-1 and TRBJ2-1; D not resolved. Trimming stripped 5 bases from V and 6 bases from J, with 13 bases between. The CDR3 contains 14 residues. Germline V lookup: CDR1 KGHDR, CDR2 SFDVKD. The CDR3 spells CATSVRVEFNEQFF. The CDR3 DNA reads as TGTGCCACCAGTGTTCGGGTGGAATTCAATGAGCAGTTCTTC.

About this clonotype: This CDR3 fails to terminate in the conserved phenylalanine or tryptophan, so it likely reflects a read error. The V and J genes are TRBV30 and TRBJ1-2; no clear D gene. With 1 base removed from V and 6 bases from J, the gap between germline ends came to 12 bases. This CDR3 has 13 residues. Germline V gene lookup returns CDR1 GTSNPN and CDR2 SVGIG (reference sequence). The CDR3 region is CAWSALRVDGYTI. In DNA form, the CDR3 reads TGTGCCTGGAGTGCCCTGAGGGTCGATGGCTACACCATC.

This clonotype was seen a handful of times. The chain combines TRBV2 with TRBJ1-3; D is ambiguous. Germline values: CDR1 SNHLY, CDR2 FYNNEI. V was pared by 6 bases and J by 0 bases, with 9 bases between. This CDR3 has 14 amino acids. In nucleotides, the CDR3 is TGTGCCAGCAGGGGCGACGTCTCTGGAAACACCATATATTTT. It codes for CASRGDVSGNTIYF.

There are many counts of this clonotype. The chain employs TRBV28 and TRBJ2-3; no definite D call. Germline V lookup: CDR1 MDHEN, CDR2 SYDVKM. This CDR3 is 15 amino acids long. Trimming took off 5 bases at V and 0 bases at J, with 12 bases between the two ends. In DNA form, the CDR3 reads TGTGCCAGCAGTCCCCCAGGTGGAAGCACAGATACGCAGTATTTT. The encoded protein is CASSPPGGSTDTQYF.

V is TRBV11-2 and J is TRBJ2-2; D gene unclear. The CDR3 runs to 21 residues. V lost 1 base to trimming and J lost 1 base, with 25 bases between them. CDR1 and CDR2 from the germline V gene are SGHAT and FQNNGV. The CDR3 spells CASSLVRLTGSGKKNTGELFF. CDR3 in DNA: TGTGCCAGCAGCTTAGTTCGTCTCACCGGGTCGGGCAAAAAGAACACCGGGGAGCTGTTTTTT.

The V gene is TRBV7-9, the J gene TRBJ2-7; D may be TRBD2 (6 bases). Between the trimmed V and J ends, which lost 4 bases and 6 bases, there was a span of 13 bases. The CDR3 sequence is 13 residues long. Per the germline V gene, CDR1 is SEHNR and CDR2 is FQNEAQ (reference sequence). CDR3 DNA sequence: TGTGCCAGCAGCTCCGGGACTGGGGGCGAGCAGTACTTC. Encoded protein: CASSSGTGGEQYF.

The chain employs TRBV5-1 and TRBJ2-7, with 15 nucleotides matching TRBD2. Trimming cost V 6 bases and J 4 bases; bases outside gene matches: 11. The CDR3 extends over 17 amino acids. Germline CDR1 and CDR2: SGHRS and YFSETQ. The CDR3 sequence is CASTWGLAGGMPYEQYF. DNA for the CDR3: TGCGCCAGCACCTGGGGACTAGCGGGAGGTATGCCTTACGAGCAGTACTTC.

This clonotype has just a few counts. The chain uses TRBV6-5 and TRBJ1-1, with 9 positions matching TRBD1. With V trimmed by 6 bases and J by 1 base, 6 bases remained unmatched. From germline, CDR1 is MNHEY and CDR2 SVGAGI. This CDR3 region has 15 residues. This CDR3 reads CASRPLDRGNTEAFF. The DNA of the CDR3 is TGTGCCAGCAGACCCCTGGACAGGGGGAACACTGAAGCTTTCTTT.

The chain combines TRBV4-3 with TRBJ2-3; 7 bases are shared with TRBD1. Trimming removed 2 bases from V and 4 bases from J; junction bases left unmatched: 15. Germline-derived CDR1 and CDR2 are LGHNA and YSLEER. This CDR3 is 18 amino acids long. CDR3 in amino acids: CASSQPHTPGQWPDTQYF. The CDR3 DNA follows: TGCGCCAGCAGCCAACCTCATACCCCGGGACAGTGGCCAGATACGCAGTATTTT.

In this sample, this clonotype turned up many times. The chain recombines TRBV12-1 with TRBJ2-4. TRBV12-1 is classified as a pseudogene. CDR3 length: 16 amino acids. CDR3: CASSPDGGLAKNIQYF. Here the CDR3 DNA reads TGTGCCAGCAGCCCTGATGGCGGACTAGCCAAAAACATTCAGTACTTC.

This clonotype was counted at least ten times. The chain recombines TRBV12-3 or TRBV12-4 with TRBJ1-4; 11 bases fit TRBD1. Trimming at V came to 3 bases and at J to 7 bases, leaving 7 bases not matched to a gene. This CDR3 comprises 16 residues. The CDR3 loop is CASSFDGQGASEKLFF. CDR3 DNA: TGTGCCAGCAGTTTTGACGGACAGGGGGCAAGTGAAAAACTGTTTTTT.

This clonotype appeared a few times. The chain links TRBV12-3 or TRBV12-4 to TRBJ2-3; tentatively, D is TRBD1 (6 bases). This CDR3 spans 14 amino acids. The germline V and J ends were trimmed by 8 bases and 4 bases, with 16 bases remaining between them. CDR3 coding DNA: TGTGCCAGCGCTAGGACAGAAGTGGCAGATACGCAGTATTTT. Its translation is CASARTEVADTQYF.

Points on this clonotype: A much larger clone is a single base away; this may be a read error. Because the CDR3 is missing its conserved closing phenylalanine or tryptophan, this is likely a read error. The J gene is TRBJ1-5, the V gene TRBV12-3 or TRBV12-4; tentative D call: TRBD1 (5 bases). Trimming shortened V by 6 bases and J by 5 bases, and 8 bases separated the two germline ends. CDR3 length: 12 amino acids. CDR3 residues: CASSPRDQPQHS. CDR3 bases: TGTGCCAGCAGCCCCAGGGATCAGCCCCAGCATTCT.

The J gene is TRBJ2-7, the V gene TRBV7-8; D possibly corresponds to TRBD1 (6 bases). The CDR3 loop spans 14 amino acids. Deletions cut 5 bases from V and 7 bases from J, with 18 bases between. Per germline, CDR1 SGHVS and CDR2 FQNEAQ. The CDR3, as DNA: TGTGCCAGCAGCCTGGGGACACAAGCGAGAGAGCAGTACTTC. Residues: CASSLGTQAREQYF.

The CDR3 spells CASSQTGGAFVGEKLFF. The CDR3, as DNA: TGTGCCAGCAGCCAAACAGGGGGCGCATTCGTAGGCGAAAAACTGTTTTTT. This rearrangement joins TRBV28 to TRBJ1-4; 9 nucleotides line up with TRBD1. CDR1 is MDHEN and CDR2 is SYDVKM in the germline V gene. V shed 6 bases, J shed 8 bases, and the junction held 16 bases outside the gene matches. This CDR3 comprises 17 residues.

The chain has TRBV4-3 and TRBJ2-7, with D possibly being TRBD2 (5 bases). The length of the CDR3 is 14 residues. With 3 bases removed from V and 6 bases from J, the gap between germline ends came to 15 bases. Germline V CDR1 and CDR2: LGHNA, YSLEER. CDR3 in amino acids: CASSQGNPGSEQYF. CDR3 DNA sequence: TGCGCCAGCAGCCAGGGTAACCCGGGGAGCGAGCAGTACTTC.